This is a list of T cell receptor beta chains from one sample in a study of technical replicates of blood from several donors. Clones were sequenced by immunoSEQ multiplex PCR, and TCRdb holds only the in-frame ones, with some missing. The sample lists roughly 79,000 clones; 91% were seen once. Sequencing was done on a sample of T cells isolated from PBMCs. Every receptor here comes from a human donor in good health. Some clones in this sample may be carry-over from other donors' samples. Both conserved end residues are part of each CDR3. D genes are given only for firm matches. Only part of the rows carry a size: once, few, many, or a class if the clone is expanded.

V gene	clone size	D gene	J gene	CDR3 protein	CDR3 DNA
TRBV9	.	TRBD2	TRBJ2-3	CASTPWGREGYTDTQYF	TGTGCCAGCACCCCTTGGGGCAGGGAGGGGTACACAGATACGCAGTATTTT
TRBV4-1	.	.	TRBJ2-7	CASSQVPGALYEQYF	TGCGCCAGCAGCCAAGTCCCAGGGGCTCTCTACGAGCAGTACTTC
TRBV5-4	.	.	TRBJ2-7	CASSPTKGRDSYEQYF	TGTGCCAGCAGCCCGACTAAGGGCAGAGATAGTTACGAGCAGTACTTC
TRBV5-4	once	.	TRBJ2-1	CASSLPGDHNEQFF	TGTGCCAGCAGCTTGCCGGGAGACCACAATGAGCAGTTCTTC
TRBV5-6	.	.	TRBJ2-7	CASSVFAPVSHEQYF	TGTGCCAGCAGCGTGTTCGCCCCGGTGTCTCACGAGCAGTACTTC
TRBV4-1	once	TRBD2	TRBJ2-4	CASSQGLAGGAYIQYF	TGCGCCAGCAGCCAAGGACTAGCGGGAGGTGCCTACATTCAGTACTTC
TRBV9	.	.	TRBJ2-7	CASSDTSTDIPYEQYF	TGTGCCAGCAGCGATACCTCCACGGACATCCCCTACGAGCAGTACTTC
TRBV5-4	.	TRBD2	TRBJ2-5	CASSWGGLAGGGATQYF	TGTGCCAGCAGCTGGGGGGGCCTAGCGGGAGGTGGGGCGACCCAGTACTTC
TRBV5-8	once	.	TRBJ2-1	CASSSADSDNEQFF	TGTGCCAGCAGCTCCGCCGACTCCGACAATGAGCAGTTCTTC
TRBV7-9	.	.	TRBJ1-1	CASSLRRENTEAFF	TGTGCCAGCAGCTTAAGACGGGAGAACACTGAAGCTTTCTTT
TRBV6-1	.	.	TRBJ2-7	CASSEPQLYEQYF	TGTGCCAGCAGTGAACCGCAACTGTACGAGCAGTACTTC
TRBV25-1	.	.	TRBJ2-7	CASSESPQGTSIGQYF	TGTGCCAGCAGTGAATCCCCACAGGGGACTAGTATAGGGCAGTACTTC
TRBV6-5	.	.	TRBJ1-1	CASSYTGWDTEAFF	TGTGCCAGCAGTTATACAGGGTGGGACACTGAAGCTTTCTTT